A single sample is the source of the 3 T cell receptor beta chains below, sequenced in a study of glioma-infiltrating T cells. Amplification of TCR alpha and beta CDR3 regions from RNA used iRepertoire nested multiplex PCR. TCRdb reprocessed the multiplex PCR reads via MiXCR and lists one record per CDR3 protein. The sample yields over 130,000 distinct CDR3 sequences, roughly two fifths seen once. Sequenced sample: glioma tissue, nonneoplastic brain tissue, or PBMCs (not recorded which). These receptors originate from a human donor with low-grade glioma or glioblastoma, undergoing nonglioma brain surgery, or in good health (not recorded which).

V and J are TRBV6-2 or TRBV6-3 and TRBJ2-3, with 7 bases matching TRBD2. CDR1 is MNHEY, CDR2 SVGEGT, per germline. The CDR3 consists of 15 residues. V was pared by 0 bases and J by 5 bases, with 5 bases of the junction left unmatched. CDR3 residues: CASSYSAGDLDTQYF. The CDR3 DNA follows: TGTGCCAGCAGTTACTCGGCGGGAGATCTAGATACGCAGTATTTT.

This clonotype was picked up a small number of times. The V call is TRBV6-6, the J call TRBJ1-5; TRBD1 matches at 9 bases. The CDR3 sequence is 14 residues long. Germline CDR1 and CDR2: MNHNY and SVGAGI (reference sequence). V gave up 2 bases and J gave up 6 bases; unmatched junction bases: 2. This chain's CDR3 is CASSYPDRGQPQHF. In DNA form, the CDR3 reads TGTGCCAGCAGTTACCCGGACAGGGGTCAGCCCCAGCATTTT.

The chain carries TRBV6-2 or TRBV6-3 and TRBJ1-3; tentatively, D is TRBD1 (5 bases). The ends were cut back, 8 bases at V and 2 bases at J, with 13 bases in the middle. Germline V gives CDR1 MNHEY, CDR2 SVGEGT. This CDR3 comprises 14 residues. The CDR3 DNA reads TGTGCCAGCTTTCCAGGGTCGACTGGAAACACCATATATTTT. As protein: CASFPGSTGNTIYF.